The source of this T cell receptor beta chain is a study of T cells in women clearing cervical HPV infection. Across the whole study: Cases' blood sampling followed lesion detection by median about 150 days (90 to 200).

Comment on this clone: Its antigen is unidentified. The CDR3 end falls 3 residues outside the read, so it is completed with the germline J gene.

immunoSEQ multiplex PCR used an average of roughly 1,100 ng genomic DNA. Profiling relied on immunoSEQ multiplex PCR, and the TCRdb table lists in-frame clones only, not all of them. This sample contains about 30,000 clones. V lost 1 base and J lost 1, with 13 bases in between. The CDR3 covers 16 residues. CDR1 and CDR2 from the germline V gene are SSHAT and FNYEAQ (reference sequence). General study points: TRBV6-7 abundance was lower in cases than controls (around 0.1% versus 0.15%). Combining TCR richness with V gene abundances gave approximately 0.8 AUC.

The sample consisted of blood buffy coat. This sequence originates from a woman between 18 and 69 years old with a cervical HPV16 infection that either progressed to CIN3+ or cleared (not recorded which). The chain has TRBV7-7 and TRBJ2-5; a weak D match, TRBD2 (6 bases). The CDR3 reads CASSLGRVGSQETQYF. The DNA read from the CDR3 is TGTGCCAGCAGCTTAGGGAGGGTGGGCAGCCAAGAGACC. The complete variable domain, with remaining parts taken from reference TRBV7-7 and TRBJ2-5, reads GAGVSQSPRYKVTKRGQDVTLRCDPISSHATLYWYQQALGQGPEFLTYFNYEAQPDKSGLPSDRFSAERPEGSISTLTIQRTEQRDSAMYRCASSLGRVGSQETQYFGPGTRLLVL.